The 5 T cell receptor beta chains presented below share a single source sample, sequenced in a study of cytomegalovirus exposure and HLA in healthy donors. PCR was performed using 60 Vbeta and 13 Jbeta primers. Sequencing used immunoSEQ multiplex PCR; TCRdb keeps in-frame clones, though not all of them. The table records under 150,000 clones, 65% to 80% of them present only once. The specimen was PBMCs. These receptors originate from a human donor in good health.

The chain combines TRBV28 with TRBJ2-3, with unresolved D. V shed 3 bases and J shed 4 bases, with 14 bases lying between them. Germline loops: CDR1 MDHEN, CDR2 SYDVKM. There are 15 residues in the CDR3. The CDR3 protein is CASSFYKPLPDTQYF. The DNA for the CDR3 is TGTGCCAGCAGTTTCTATAAACCCCTTCCAGATACGCAGTATTTT.

This chain uses TRBV27 with TRBJ2-3, with unresolved D. This CDR3 has 13 residues. Germline V gene sequence: CDR1 MNHEY, CDR2 SMNVEV (reference sequence). Deletions cut 5 bases from V and 0 bases from J, with 6 bases between. CDR3 coding DNA: TGTGCCAGCAGTATCTCTAGCACAGATACGCAGTATTTT. The encoded protein is CASSISSTDTQYF.

This chain uses TRBV27 with TRBJ1-5, with TRBD1 matching over 7 bases. Germline V CDR1 and CDR2: MNHEY, SMNVEV (reference sequence). J lost 5 bases, V lost 6 bases, and 4 bases had no gene match. The CDR3 contains 13 residues. The CDR3 sequence: CASSIQGYQPQHF. The CDR3 bases are TGTGCCAGCAGCATACAGGGGTATCAGCCCCAGCATTTT.

V is TRBV4-2 and J is TRBJ2-5; D may be TRBD2 (6 bases). Judging by the DNA end, TRBJ2-7 fits better; the J call may be wrong. Germline-derived CDR1 and CDR2 are LGHNA and YNFKEQ. The CDR3 is 15 amino acids. The CDR3 sequence: CASSTIAETSYEQYF. For the CDR3, the DNA is TGTGCCAGCAGTACGATAGCGGAAACCTCCTACGAGCAGTACTTC.

This clone appeared a single time. The rearrangement links TRBV25-1 to TRBJ1-5; possible D gene TRBD1, 6 bases. The length of the CDR3 is 14 residues. The V and J ends lost 8 bases and 7 bases respectively, with 18 bases between them. Germline-derived CDR1 and CDR2 are MGHDK and SYGVNS. CDR3 DNA sequence: TGTGCCAGCGAACCGTTCGGGGGGCACCAGCCCCAGCATTTT. Protein: CASEPFGGHQPQHF.